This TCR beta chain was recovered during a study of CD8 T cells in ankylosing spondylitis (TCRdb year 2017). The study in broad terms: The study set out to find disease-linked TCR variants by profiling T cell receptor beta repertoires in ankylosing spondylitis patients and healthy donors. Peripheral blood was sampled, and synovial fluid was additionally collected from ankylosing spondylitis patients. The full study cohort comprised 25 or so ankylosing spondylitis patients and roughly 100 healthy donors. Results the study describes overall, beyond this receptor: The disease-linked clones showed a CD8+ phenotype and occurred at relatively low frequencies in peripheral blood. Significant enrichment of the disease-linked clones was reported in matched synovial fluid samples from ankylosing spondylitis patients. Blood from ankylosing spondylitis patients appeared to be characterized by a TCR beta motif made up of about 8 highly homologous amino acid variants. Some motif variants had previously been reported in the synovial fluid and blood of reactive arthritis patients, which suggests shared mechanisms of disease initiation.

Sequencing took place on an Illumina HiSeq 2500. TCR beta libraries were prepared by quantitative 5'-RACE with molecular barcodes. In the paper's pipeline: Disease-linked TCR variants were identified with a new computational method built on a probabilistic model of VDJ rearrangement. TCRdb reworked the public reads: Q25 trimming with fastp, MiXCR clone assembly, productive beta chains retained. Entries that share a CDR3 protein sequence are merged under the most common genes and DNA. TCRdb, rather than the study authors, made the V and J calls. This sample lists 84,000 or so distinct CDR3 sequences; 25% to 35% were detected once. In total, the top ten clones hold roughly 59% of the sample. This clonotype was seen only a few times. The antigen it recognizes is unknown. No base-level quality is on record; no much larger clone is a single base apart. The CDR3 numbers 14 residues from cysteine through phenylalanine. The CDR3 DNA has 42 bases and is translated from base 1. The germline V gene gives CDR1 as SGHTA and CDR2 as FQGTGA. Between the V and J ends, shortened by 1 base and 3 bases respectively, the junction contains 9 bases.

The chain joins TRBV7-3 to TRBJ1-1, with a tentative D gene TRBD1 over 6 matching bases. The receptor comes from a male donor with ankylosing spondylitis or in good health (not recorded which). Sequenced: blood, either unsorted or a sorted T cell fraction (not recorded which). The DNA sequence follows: TGTGCCAGCAGCTTAATGGGGGCGGACACTGAAGCTTTCTTT. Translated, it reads CASSLMGADTEAFF.